This TCR beta chain appears in the sequencing data of a study of molecular identifiers for immune sequencing clone quantification. Whole-study findings and limits: Barcode-sharing identical TCR molecules could underestimate highly expanded clone sizes.

This CDR3 comprises 14 residues. CDR1 and CDR2 (germline): SQVTM, ANQGSEA. MiXCR, run by TCRdb on the PCR reads, gives a single entry per CDR3 protein. The table shows hundreds of thousands of distinct CDR3 sequences, with 25% occurring only once. As to this clonotype: Its antigen is undetermined. A much larger clone lies a single base off, so this may be a read error.

The V call is TRBV29-1, the J call TRBJ1-1; possible D gene TRBD1, 6 bases. What was sequenced was naive CD8+ T cells from blood, with Jurkat cell RNA spiked in. Subset defined: FACS-sorted CD8+CD4-CCR7+CD45RA+ naive T cells. The sequence was obtained from a human donor in good health. Some libraries in this study had Jurkat cell RNA spiked in. The CDR3 loop reads CSVPTGGADTKAFF. CDR3 DNA: TGCAGCGTTCCGACCGGGGGCGCGGACACTAAAGCTTTCTTT.